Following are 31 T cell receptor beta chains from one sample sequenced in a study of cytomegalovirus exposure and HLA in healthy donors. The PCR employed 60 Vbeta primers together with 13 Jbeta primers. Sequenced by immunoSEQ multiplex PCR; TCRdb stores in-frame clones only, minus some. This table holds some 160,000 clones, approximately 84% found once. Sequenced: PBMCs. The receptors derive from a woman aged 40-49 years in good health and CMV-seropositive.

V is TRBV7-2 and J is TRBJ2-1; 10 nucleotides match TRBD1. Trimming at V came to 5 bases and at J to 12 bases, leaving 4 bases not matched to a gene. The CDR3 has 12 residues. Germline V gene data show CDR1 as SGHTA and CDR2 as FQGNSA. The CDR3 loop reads CASSARDRGQFF. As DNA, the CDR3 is TGTGCCAGCAGCGCAAGGGACAGGGGGCAGTTCTTC. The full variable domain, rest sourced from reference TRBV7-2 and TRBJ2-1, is GAGVSQSPSNKVTEKGKDVELRCDPISGHTALYWYRQSLGQGLEFLIYFQGNSAPDKSGLPSDRFSAERTGGSVSTLTIQRTQQEDSAVYLCASSARDRGQFFGPGTRLTVL.

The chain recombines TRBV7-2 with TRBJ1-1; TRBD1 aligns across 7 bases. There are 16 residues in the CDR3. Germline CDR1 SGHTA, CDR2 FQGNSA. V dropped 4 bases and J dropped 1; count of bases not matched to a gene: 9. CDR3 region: CASSYLAGQRNTEAFF. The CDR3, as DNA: TGTGCCAGCAGCTACTTAGCGGGACAGAGGAACACTGAAGCTTTCTTT.

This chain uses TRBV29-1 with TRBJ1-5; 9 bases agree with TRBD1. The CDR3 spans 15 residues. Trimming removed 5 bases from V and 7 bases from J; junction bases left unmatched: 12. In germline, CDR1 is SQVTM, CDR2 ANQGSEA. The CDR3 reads CSVTTGGGGGQPQHF. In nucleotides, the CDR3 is TGCAGCGTTACGACAGGGGGTGGAGGAGGACAGCCCCAGCATTTT.

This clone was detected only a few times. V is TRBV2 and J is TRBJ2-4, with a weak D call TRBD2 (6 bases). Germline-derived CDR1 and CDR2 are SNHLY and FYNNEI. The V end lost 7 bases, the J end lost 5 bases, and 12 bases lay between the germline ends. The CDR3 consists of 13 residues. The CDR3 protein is CASNWGEQNIQYF. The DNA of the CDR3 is TGTGCCAGCAACTGGGGGGAGCAAAACATTCAGTACTTC.

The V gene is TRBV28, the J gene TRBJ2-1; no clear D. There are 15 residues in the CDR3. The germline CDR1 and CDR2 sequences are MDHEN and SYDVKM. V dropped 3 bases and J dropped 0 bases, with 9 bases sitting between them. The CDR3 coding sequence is TGTGCCAGCAGTTTTATCAGAAGCTCCTACAATGAGCAGTTCTTC. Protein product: CASSFIRSSYNEQFF.

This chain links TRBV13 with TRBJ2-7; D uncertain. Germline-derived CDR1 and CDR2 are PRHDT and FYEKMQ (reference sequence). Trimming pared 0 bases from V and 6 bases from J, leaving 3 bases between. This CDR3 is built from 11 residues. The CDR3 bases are TGTGCCAGCAGCTTAGGCCTCGAGCAGTACTTC. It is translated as CASSLGLEQYF.

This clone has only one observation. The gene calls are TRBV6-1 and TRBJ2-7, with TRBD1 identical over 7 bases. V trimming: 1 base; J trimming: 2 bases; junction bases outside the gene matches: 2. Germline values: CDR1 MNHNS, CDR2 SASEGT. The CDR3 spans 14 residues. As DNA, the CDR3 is TGTGCCAGCAGTGAAGTTACAGGGGCCTACGAGCAGTACTTC. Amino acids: CASSEVTGAYEQYF.

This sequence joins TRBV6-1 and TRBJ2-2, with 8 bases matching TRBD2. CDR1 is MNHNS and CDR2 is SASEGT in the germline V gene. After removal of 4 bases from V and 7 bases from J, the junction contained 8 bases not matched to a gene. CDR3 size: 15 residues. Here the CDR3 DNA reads TGTGCCAGCAGTGGACTGCGGGGGGAGGGCGGGGAGCTGTTTTTT. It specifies CASSGLRGEGGELFF.

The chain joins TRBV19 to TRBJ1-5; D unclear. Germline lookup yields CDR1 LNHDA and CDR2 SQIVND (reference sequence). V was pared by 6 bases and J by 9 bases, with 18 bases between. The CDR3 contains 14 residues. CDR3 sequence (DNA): TGTGCCAGTAGCAGTTACAGAGCCCAACCGCCCCAGCATTTT. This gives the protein CASSSYRAQPPQHF.

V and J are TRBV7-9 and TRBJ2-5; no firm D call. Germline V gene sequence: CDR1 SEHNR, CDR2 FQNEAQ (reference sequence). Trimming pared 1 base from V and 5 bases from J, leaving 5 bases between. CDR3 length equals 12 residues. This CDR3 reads CASSLGAETQYF. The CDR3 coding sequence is TGTGCCAGCAGCTTAGGGGCTGAGACCCAGTACTTC.

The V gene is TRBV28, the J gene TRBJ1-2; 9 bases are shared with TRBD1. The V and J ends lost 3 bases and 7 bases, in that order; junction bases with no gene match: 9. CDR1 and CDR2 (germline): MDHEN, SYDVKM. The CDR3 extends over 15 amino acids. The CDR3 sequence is CASSFSGQGISGYTF. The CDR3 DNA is TGTGCCAGCAGTTTTTCGGGACAGGGAATATCTGGCTACACCTTC.

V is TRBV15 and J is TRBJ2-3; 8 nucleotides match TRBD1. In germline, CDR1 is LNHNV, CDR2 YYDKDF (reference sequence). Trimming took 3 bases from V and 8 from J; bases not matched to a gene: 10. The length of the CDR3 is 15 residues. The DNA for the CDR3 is TGTGCCACCAGCAGCCCACCCCCCAGGGGGCCTACGCAGTATTTT. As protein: CATSSPPPRGPTQYF.

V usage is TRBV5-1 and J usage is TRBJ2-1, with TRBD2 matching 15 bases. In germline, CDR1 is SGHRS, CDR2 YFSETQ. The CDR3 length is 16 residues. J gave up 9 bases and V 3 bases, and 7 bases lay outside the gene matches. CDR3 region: CASSYGLAGGSAEQFF. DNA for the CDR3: TGCGCCAGCAGCTACGGACTAGCGGGGGGGTCTGCTGAGCAGTTCTTC.

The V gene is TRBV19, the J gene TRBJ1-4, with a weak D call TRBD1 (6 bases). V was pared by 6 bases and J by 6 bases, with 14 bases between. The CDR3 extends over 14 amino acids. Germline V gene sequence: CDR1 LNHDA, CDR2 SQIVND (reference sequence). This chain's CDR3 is CASSIGTLDEKLFF. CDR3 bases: TGTGCCAGTAGCATCGGGACATTAGATGAAAAACTGTTTTTT.

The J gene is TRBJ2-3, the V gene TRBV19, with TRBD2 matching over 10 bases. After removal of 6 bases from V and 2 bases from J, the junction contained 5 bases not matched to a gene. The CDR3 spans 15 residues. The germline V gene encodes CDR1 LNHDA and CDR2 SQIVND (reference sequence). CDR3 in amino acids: CASSRTSGLTDTQYF. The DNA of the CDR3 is TGTGCCAGTAGCCGGACTAGCGGACTCACAGATACGCAGTATTTT.

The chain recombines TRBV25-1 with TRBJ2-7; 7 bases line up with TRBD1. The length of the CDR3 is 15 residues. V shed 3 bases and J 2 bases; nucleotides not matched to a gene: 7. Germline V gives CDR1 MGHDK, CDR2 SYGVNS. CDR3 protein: CASSDDREPAYEQYF. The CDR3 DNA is TGTGCCAGCAGTGACGACAGGGAACCAGCCTACGAGCAGTACTTC.

The CDR3 DNA sequence: TGTGCCAGCAGCGTAACAGGGTTAGGGTCGGGCGGTGAAAAACTGTTTTTT. This codes for CASSVTGLGSGGEKLFF. This chain links TRBV7-9 with TRBJ1-4; perhaps TRBD1 as D (6 bases). The CDR3 is made up of 17 amino acids. V lost 5 bases to trimming and J lost 7 bases, with 23 bases between them. The germline V gene has CDR1 SEHNR and CDR2 FQNEAQ (reference sequence). The variable domain in full, with the rest retrieved from reference TRBV7-9 and TRBJ1-4, is DTGVSQNPRHKITKRGQNVTFRCDPISEHNRLYWYRQTLGQGPEFLTYFQNEAQLEKSRLLSDRFSAERPKGSFSTLEIQRTEQGDSAMYLCASSVTGLGSGGEKLFFGSGTQLSVL.

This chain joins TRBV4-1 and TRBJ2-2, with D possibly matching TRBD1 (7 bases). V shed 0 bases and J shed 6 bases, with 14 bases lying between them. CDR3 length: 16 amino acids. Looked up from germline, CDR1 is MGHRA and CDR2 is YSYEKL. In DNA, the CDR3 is TGCGCCAGCAGCCAAGATGGCAGGGGGGATGCCGGGGAGCTGTTTTTT. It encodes CASSQDGRGDAGELFF.

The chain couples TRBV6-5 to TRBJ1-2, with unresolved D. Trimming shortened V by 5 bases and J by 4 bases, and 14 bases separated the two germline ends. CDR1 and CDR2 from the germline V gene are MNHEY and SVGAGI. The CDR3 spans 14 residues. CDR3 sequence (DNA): TGTGCCAGCAGTGTTTCCGGCGGTCCCTATGGCTACACCTTC. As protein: CASSVSGGPYGYTF.

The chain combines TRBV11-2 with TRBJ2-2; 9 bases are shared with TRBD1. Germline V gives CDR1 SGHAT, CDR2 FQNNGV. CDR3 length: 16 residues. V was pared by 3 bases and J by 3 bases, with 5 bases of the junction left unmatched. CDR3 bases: TGTGCCAGCAGCTTTACAGGGGGCCGGCACACCGGGGAGCTGTTTTTT. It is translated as CASSFTGGRHTGELFF.

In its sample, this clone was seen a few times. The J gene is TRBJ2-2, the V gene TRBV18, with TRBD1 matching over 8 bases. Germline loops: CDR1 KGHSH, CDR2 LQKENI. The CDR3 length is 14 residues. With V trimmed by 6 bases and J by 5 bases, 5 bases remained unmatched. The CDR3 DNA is TGTGCCAGCTCCGACGGACAGGGAACCGGGGAGCTGTTTTTT. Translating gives CASSDGQGTGELFF.

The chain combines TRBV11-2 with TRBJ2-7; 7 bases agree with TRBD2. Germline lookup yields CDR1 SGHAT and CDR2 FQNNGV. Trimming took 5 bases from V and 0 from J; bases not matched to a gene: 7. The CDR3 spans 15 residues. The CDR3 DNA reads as TGTGCCAGCAGCAGGGACGGGACTACCTCCTACGAGCAGTACTTC. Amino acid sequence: CASSRDGTTSYEQYF.

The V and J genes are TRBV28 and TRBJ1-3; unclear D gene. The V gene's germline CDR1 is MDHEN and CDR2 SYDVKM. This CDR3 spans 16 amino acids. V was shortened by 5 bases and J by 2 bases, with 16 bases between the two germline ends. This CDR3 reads CASSPPGFSAGNTIYF. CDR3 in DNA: TGTGCCAGCAGTCCCCCGGGTTTTTCCGCTGGAAACACCATATATTTT.

The CDR3 region is CASSERFGVFYEQYF. CDR3 nucleotide sequence: TGTGCCAGCAGTGAAAGGTTCGGGGTTTTCTACGAGCAGTACTTC. The chain is built from TRBV2 and TRBJ2-5; the D gene is possibly TRBD2 (5 bases). Gene TRBJ2-7 matches the end of the DNA better, so the J call may be wrong. The germline V gene encodes CDR1 SNHLY and CDR2 FYNNEI. This CDR3 is 15 amino acids long.

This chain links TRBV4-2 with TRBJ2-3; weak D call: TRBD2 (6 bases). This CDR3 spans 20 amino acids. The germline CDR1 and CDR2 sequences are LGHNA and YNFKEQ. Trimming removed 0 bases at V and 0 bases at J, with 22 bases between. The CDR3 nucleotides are TGTGCCAGCAGCCAAGAATTAGGAGTCGTTGCGGGGAAGAGCACAGATACGCAGTATTTT. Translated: CASSQELGVVAGKSTDTQYF.

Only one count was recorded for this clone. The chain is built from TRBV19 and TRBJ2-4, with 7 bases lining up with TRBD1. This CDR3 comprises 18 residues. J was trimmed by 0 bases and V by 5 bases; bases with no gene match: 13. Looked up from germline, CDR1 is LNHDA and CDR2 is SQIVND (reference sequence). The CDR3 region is CASSALGTATLAKNIQYF. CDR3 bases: TGTGCCAGTAGTGCCTTAGGGACAGCCACTTTAGCCAAAAACATTCAGTACTTC.

The chain's CDR3 is CASSREVTSLFNTAGELFF. CDR3 sequence (DNA): TGTGCCAGCAGCCGAGAGGTTACTAGTTTATTCAATACCGCCGGGGAGCTGTTTTTT. The chain employs TRBV4-2 and TRBJ2-2; perhaps TRBD2 as D (5 bases). Germline V gene lookup returns CDR1 LGHNA and CDR2 YNFKEQ. This CDR3 has 19 amino acids. The V end was cut by 4 bases, the J end by 6 bases, with 27 bases between.

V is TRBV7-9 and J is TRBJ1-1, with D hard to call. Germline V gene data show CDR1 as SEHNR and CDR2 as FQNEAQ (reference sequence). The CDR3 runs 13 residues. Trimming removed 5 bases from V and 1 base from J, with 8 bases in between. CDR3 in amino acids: CASSESKNTEAFF. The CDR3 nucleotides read TGTGCCAGCAGCGAGAGCAAGAACACTGAAGCTTTCTTT.

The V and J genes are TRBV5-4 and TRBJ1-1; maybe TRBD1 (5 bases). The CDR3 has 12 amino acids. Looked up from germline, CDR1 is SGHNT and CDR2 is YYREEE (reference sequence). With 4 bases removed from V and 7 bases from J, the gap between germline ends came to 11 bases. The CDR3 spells CASSLTAGEAFF. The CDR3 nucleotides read TGTGCCAGCAGCCTGACAGCCGGTGAAGCTTTCTTT.

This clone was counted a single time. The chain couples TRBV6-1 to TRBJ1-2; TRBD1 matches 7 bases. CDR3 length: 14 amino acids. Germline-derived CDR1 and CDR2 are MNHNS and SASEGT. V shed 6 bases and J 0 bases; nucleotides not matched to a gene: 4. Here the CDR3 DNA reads TGTGCCAGCAGACTGACAGGGACTAACTATGGCTACACCTTC. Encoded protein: CASRLTGTNYGYTF.

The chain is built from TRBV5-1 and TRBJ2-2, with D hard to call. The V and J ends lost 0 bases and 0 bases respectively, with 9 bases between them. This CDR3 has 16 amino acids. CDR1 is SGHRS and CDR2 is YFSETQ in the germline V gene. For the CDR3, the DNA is TGCGCCAGCAGCTTGGCTCTGGCTGCGAACACCGGGGAGCTGTTTTTT. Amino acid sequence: CASSLALAANTGELFF.